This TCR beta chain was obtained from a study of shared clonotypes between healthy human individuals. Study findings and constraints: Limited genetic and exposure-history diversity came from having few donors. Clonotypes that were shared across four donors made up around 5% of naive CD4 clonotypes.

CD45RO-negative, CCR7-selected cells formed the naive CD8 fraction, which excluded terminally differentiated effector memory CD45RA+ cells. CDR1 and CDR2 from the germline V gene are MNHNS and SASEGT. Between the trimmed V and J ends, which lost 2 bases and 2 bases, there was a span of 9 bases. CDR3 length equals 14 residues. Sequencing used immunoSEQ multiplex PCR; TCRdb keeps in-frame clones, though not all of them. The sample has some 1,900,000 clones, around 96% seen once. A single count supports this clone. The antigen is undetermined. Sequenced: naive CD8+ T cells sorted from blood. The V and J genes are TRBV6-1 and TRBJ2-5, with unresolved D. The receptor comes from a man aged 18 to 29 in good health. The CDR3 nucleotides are TGTGCCAGCAGTGAACGGCTAGTGCAAGAGACCCAGTACTTC. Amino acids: CASSERLVQETQYF.